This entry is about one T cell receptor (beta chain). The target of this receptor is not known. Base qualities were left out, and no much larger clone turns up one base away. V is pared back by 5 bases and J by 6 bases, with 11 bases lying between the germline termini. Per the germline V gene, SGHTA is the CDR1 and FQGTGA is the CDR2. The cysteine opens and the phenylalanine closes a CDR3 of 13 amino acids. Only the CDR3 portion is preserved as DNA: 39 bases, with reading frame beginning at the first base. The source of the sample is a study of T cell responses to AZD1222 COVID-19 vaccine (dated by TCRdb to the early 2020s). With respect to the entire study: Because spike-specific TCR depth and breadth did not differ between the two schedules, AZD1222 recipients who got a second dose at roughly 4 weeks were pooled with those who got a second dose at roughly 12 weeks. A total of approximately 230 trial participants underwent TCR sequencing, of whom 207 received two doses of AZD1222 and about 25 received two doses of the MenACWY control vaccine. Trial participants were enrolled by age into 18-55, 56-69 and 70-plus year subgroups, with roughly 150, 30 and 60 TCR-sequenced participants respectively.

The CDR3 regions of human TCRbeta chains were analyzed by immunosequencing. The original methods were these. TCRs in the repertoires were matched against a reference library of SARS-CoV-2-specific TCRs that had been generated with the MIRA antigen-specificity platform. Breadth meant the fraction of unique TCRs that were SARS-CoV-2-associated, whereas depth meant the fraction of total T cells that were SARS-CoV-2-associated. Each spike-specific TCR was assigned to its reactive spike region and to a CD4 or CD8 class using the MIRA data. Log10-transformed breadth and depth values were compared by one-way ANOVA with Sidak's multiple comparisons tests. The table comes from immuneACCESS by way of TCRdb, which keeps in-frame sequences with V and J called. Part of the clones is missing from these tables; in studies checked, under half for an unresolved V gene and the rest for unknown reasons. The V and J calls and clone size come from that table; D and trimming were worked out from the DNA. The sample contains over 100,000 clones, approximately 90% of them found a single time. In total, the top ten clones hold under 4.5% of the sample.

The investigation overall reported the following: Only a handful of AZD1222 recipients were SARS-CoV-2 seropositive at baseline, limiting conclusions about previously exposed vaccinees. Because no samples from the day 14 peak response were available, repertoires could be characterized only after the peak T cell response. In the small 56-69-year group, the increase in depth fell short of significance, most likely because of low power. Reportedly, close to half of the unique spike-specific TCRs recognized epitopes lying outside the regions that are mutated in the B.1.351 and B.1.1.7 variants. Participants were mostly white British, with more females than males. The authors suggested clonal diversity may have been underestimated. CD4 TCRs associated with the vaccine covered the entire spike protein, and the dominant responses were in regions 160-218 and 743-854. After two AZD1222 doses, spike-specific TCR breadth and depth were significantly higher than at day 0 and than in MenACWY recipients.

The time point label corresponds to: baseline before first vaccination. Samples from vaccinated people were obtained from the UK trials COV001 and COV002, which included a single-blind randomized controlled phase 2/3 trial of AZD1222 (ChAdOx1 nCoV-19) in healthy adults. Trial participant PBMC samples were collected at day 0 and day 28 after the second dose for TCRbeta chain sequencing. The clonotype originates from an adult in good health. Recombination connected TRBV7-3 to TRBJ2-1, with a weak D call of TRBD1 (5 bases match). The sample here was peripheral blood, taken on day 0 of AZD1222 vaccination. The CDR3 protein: CASSPDTTNEQFF. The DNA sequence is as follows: TGTGCCAGCAGCCCGGACACCACCAATGAGCAGTTCTTC.